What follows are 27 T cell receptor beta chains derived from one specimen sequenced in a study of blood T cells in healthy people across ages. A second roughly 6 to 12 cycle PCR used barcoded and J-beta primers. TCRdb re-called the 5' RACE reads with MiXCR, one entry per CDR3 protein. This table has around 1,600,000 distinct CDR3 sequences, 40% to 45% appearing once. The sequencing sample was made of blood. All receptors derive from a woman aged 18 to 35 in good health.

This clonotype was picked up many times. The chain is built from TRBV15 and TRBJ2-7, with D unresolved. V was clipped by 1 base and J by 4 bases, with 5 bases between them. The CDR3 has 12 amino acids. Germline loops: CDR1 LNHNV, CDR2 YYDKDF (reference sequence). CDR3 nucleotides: TGTGCCACCAGCAGAGGGGCTTACGAGCAGTACTTC. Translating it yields CATSRGAYEQYF.

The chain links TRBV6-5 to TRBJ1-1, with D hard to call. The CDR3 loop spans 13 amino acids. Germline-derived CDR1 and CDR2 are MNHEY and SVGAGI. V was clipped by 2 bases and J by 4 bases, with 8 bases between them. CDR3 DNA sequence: TGTGCCAGCAGTTACGACACGATCACTGAAGCTTTCTTT. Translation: CASSYDTITEAFF.

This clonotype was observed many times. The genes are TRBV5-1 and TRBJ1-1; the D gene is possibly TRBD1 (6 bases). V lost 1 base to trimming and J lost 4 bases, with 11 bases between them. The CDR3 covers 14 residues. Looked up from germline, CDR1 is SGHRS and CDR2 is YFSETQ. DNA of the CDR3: TGCGCCAGCAGCTTGCTCAGGGGTTTCACTGAAGCTTTCTTT. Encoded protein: CASSLLRGFTEAFF. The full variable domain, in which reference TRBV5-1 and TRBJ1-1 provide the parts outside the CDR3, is KAGVTQTPRYLIKTRGQQVTLSCSPISGHRSVSWYQQTPGQGLQFLFEYFSETQRNKGNFPGRFSGRQFSNSRSEMNVSTLELGDSALYLCASSLLRGFTEAFFGQGTRLTVV.

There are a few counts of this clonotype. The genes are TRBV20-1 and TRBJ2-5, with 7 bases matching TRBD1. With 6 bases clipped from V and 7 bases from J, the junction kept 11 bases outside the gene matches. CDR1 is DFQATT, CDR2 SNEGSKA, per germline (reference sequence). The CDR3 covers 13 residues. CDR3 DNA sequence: TGCAGTGCGGGGGACAGCGGTCTTGGGACCCAGTACTTC. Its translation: CSAGDSGLGTQYF.

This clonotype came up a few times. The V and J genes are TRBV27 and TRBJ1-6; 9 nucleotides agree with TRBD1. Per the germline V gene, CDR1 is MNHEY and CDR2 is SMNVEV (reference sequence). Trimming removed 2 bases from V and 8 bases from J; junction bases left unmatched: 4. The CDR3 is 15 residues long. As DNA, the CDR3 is TGTGCCAGCAGTTTAGACAGGGGGGGACATTCACCCCTCCACTTT. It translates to CASSLDRGGHSPLHF.

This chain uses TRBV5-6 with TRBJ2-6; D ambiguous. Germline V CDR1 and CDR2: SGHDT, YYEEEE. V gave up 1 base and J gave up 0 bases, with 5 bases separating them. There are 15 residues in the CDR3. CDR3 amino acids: CASSLYPSGANVLTF. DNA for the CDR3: TGTGCCAGCAGCTTGTATCCCTCTGGGGCCAACGTCCTGACTTTC.

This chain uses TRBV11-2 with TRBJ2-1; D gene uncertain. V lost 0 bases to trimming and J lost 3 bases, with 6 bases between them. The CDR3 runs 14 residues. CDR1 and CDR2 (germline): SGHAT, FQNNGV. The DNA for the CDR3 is TGTGCCAGCAGCTTAGACACCAACTACAATGAGCAGTTCTTC. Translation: CASSLDTNYNEQFF. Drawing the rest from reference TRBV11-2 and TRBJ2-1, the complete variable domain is EAGVAQSPRYKIIEKRQSVAFWCNPISGHATLYWYQQILGQGPKLLIQFQNNGVVDDSQLPKDRFSAERLKGVDSTLKIQPAKLEDSAVYLCASSLDTNYNEQFFGPGTRLTVL.

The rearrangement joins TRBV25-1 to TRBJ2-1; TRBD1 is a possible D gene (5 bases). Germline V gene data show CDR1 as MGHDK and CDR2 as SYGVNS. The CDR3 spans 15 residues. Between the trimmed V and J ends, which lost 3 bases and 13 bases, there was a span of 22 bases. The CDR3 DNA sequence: TGTGCCAGCAGTGACCCTCAGGGTGAGAAAGAGACCCAGTTCTTC. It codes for CASSDPQGEKETQFF.

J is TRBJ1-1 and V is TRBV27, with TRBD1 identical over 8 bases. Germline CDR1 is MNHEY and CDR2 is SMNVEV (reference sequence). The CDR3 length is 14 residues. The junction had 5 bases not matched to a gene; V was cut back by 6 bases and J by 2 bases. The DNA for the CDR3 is TGTGCCAGCAGGTCAGGGGGCGATAACACTGAAGCTTTCTTT. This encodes CASRSGGDNTEAFF.

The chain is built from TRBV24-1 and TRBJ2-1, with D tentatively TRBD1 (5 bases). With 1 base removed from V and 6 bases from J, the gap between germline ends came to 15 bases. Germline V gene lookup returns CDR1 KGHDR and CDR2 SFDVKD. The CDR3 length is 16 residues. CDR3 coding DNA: TGTGCCACCAGTGATTTCTTAGCTCAGGGTGCCAATGAGCAGTTCTTC. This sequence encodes CATSDFLAQGANEQFF.

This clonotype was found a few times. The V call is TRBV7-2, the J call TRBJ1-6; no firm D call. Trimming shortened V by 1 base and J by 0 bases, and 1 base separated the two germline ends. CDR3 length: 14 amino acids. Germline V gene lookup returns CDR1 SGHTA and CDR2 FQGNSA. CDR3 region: CASSLVSYNSPLHF. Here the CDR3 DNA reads TGTGCCAGCAGCTTAGTCTCCTATAATTCACCCCTCCACTTT.

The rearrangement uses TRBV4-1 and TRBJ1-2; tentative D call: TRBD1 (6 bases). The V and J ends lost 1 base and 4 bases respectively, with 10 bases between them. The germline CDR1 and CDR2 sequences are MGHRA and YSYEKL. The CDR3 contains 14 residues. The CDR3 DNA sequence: TGCGCCAGCAGCCAAGTAACAGGGCCCTATGGCTACACCTTC. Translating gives CASSQVTGPYGYTF.

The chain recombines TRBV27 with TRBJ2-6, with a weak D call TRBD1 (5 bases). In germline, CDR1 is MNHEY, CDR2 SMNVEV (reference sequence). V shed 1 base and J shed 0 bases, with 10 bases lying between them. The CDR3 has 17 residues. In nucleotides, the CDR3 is TGTGCCAGCAGTTTATTCTCCGACAGCTCTGGGGCCAACGTCCTGACTTTC. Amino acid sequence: CASSLFSDSSGANVLTF. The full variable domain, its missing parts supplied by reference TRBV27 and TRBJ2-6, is EAQVTQNPRYLITVTGKKLTVTCSQNMNHEYMSWYRQDPGLGLRQIYYSMNVEVTDKGDVPEGYKVSRKEKRNFPLILESPSPNQTSLYFCASSLFSDSSGANVLTFGAGSRLTVL.

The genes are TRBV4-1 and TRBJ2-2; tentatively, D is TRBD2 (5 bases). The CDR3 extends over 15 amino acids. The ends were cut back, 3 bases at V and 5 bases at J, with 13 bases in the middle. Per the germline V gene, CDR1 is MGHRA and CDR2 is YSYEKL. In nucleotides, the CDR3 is TGCGCCAGCAGCCATTCCCTCACGGGGACCGGGGAGCTGTTTTTT. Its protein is CASSHSLTGTGELFF.

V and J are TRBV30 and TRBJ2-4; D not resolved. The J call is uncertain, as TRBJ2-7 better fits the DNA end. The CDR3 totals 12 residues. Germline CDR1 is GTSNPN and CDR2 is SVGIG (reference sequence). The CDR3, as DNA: TGTGCCTGGAGTGTTGGCCCCCACGAGCAGTACTTC. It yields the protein CAWSVGPHEQYF.

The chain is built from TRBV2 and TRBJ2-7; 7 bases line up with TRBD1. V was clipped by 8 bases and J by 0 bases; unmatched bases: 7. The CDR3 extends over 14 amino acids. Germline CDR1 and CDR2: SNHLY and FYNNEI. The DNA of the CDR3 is TGTGCCAGCTATCGGGACAGCACCTCCTACGAGCAGTACTTC. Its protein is CASYRDSTSYEQYF.

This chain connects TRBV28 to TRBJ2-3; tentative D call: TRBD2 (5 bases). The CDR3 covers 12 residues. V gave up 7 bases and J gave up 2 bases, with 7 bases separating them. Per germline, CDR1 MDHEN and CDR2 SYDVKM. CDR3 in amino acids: CASTGITDTQYF. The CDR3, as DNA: TGTGCCAGCACGGGGATCACAGATACGCAGTATTTT.

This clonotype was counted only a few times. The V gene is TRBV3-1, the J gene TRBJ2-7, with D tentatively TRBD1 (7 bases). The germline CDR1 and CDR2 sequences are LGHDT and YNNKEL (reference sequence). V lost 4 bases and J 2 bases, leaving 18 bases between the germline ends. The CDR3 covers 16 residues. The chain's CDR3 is CASSRTGLYLTYEQYF. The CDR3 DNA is TGTGCCAGCAGCCGGACAGGACTATACTTGACCTACGAGCAGTACTTC.

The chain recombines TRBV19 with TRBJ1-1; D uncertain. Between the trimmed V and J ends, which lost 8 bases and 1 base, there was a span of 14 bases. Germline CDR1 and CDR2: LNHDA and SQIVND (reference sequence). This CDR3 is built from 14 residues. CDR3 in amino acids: CASAPGRANTEAFF. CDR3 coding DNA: TGTGCCAGTGCCCCCGGAAGGGCGAACACTGAAGCTTTCTTT.

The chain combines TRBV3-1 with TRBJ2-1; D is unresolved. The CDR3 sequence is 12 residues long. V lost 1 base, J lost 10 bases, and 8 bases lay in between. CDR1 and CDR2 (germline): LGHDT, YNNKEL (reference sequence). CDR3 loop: CASSQVMTEQFF. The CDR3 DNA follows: TGTGCCAGCAGCCAAGTGATGACCGAGCAGTTCTTC.

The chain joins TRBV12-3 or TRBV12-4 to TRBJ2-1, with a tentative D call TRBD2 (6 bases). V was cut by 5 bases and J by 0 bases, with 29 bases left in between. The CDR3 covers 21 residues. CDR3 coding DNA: TGTGCCAGCAGTCGGAGGGGTCCCGGAGACAATTACCCTATCTCCTACAATGAGCAGTTCTTC. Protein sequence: CASSRRGPGDNYPISYNEQFF.

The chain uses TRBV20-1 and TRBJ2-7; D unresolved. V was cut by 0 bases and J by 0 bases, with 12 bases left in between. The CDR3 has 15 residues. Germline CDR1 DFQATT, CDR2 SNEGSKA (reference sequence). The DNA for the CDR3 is TGCAGTGCTAGAGATATTACGGATAGCTCCTACGAGCAGTACTTC. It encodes CSARDITDSSYEQYF.

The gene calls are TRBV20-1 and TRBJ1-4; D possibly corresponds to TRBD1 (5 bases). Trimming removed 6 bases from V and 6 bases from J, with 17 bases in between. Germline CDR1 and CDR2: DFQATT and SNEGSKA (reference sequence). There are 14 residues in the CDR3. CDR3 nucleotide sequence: TGCAGTGCGACAGACAGAAGGTTACATGAAAAACTGTTTTTT. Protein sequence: CSATDRRLHEKLFF.

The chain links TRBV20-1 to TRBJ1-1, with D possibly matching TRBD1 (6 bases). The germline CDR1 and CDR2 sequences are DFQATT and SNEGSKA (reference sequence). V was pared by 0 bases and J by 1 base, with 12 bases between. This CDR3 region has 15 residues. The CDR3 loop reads CSARDGTLPNTEAFF. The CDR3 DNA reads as TGCAGTGCTAGAGATGGGACATTGCCGAACACTGAAGCTTTCTTT.

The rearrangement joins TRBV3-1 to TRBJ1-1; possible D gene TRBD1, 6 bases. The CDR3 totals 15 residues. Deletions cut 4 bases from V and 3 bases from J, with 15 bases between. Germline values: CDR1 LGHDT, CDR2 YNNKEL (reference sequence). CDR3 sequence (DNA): TGTGCCAGCAGCCCCCGGGGGGCGTTGTACACTGAAGCTTTCTTT. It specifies CASSPRGALYTEAFF.

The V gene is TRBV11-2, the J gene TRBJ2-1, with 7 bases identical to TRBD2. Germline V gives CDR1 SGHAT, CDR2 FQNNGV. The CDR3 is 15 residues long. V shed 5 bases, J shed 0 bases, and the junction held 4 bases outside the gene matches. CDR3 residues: CASSEIAGSYNEQFF. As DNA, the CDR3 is TGTGCCAGCAGCGAGATAGCGGGCTCCTACAATGAGCAGTTCTTC. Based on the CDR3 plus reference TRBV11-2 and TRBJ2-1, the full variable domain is EAGVAQSPRYKIIEKRQSVAFWCNPISGHATLYWYQQILGQGPKLLIQFQNNGVVDDSQLPKDRFSAERLKGVDSTLKIQPAKLEDSAVYLCASSEIAGSYNEQFFGPGTRLTVL.

The DNA of the CDR3 is TGCAGCCATGCGGGGGGGACCGGGGAGCTGTTTTTT. Translating gives CSHAGGTGELFF. This chain uses TRBV29-1 with TRBJ2-2, with 9 bases matching TRBD2. CDR3 length equals 12 residues. CDR1 and CDR2 (germline): SQVTM, ANQGSEA. V lost 8 bases to trimming and J lost 5 bases; unmatched junction nucleotides: 3.